These 26 T cell receptor beta chains came from one sample sequenced in a study of T cell responses to AZD1222 COVID-19 vaccine. Only in-frame clones appear in the TCRdb table, and some are missing; sequencing was by immunoSEQ multiplex PCR. The sample records about 130,000 clones, around 84% being singletons. The sequenced sample was peripheral blood, obtained on day 0 of AZD1222 vaccination. These receptors came from an adult in good health.

This chain uses TRBV2 with TRBJ1-2, with D perhaps TRBD1 (5 bases). Germline lookup yields CDR1 SNHLY and CDR2 FYNNEI. The V end lost 8 bases, the J end lost 2 bases, and 15 bases lay between the germline ends. This CDR3 region has 14 residues. CDR3 DNA: TGTGCCAGCGGCTGGGGCAGTTTGAACTATGGCTACACCTTC. Translated: CASGWGSLNYGYTF.

A few counts support this clone. This chain joins TRBV6-5 and TRBJ1-4; a weak D match, TRBD1 (6 bases). This CDR3 has 13 residues. V gave up 7 bases and J gave up 7 bases, with 13 bases separating them. Germline V gene lookup returns CDR1 MNHEY and CDR2 SVGAGI. The CDR3: CASKNMGAEKLFF. DNA for the CDR3: TGTGCCAGCAAGAATATGGGGGCTGAAAAACTGTTTTTT.

The rearrangement links TRBV25-1 to TRBJ1-3; D possibly corresponds to TRBD1 (5 bases). This CDR3 comprises 15 residues. Germline V gene data show CDR1 as MGHDK and CDR2 as SYGVNS. The germline V and J ends were trimmed by 8 bases and 2 bases, with 16 bases remaining between them. The CDR3 DNA is TGTGCCAGCTCTAGGAGGGGAGGGCCTGGAAACACCATATATTTT. This sequence encodes CASSRRGGPGNTIYF.

This chain connects TRBV12-5 to TRBJ1-1; no clear D gene. The CDR3 runs to 17 residues. Germline V gene data show CDR1 as LGHNT and CDR2 as FRNRAP. The V end was cut by 0 bases, the J end by 0 bases, with 14 bases between. CDR3 residues: CASGLVLGQVMNTEAFF. The CDR3 DNA is TGTGCTAGTGGTTTGGTACTCGGGCAGGTCATGAACACTGAAGCTTTCTTT. The full variable domain, its missing parts supplied by reference TRBV12-5 and TRBJ1-1, is DARVTQTPRHKVTEMGQEVTMRCQPILGHNTVFWYRQTMMQGLELLAYFRNRAPLDDSGMPKDRFSAEMPDATLATLKIQPSEPRDSAVYFCASGLVLGQVMNTEAFFGQGTRLTVV.

The gene calls are TRBV30 and TRBJ1-3; D is uncertain. This CDR3 has 14 amino acids. V shed 5 bases and J shed 0 bases, with 11 bases lying between them. Germline V gene lookup returns CDR1 GTSNPN and CDR2 SVGIG (reference sequence). Here the CDR3 reads CAWGPGDSGNTIYF. The DNA of the CDR3 is TGTGCCTGGGGTCCTGGGGACTCTGGAAACACCATATATTTT.

This chain links TRBV28 with TRBJ2-1; D is possibly TRBD1 (6 bases). Trimming shortened V by 5 bases and J by 4 bases, and 15 bases separated the two germline ends. The CDR3 runs 15 residues. Per the germline V gene, CDR1 is MDHEN and CDR2 is SYDVKM. The DNA of the CDR3 is TGTGCCAGCAGTCCCGGGACATTTACGTACAATGAGCAGTTCTTC. It encodes CASSPGTFTYNEQFF. Combining the CDR3 with reference TRBV28 and TRBJ2-1 gives the whole variable domain DVKVTQSSRYLVKRTGEKVFLECVQDMDHENMFWYRQDPGLGLRLIYFSYDVKMKEKGDIPEGYSVSREKKERFSLILESASTNQTSMYLCASSPGTFTYNEQFFGPGTRLTVL.

CDR3 DNA sequence: TGTGCCAGCAGCCACAGTAACAGGGTTAACTATGGCTACACCTTC. It yields the protein CASSHSNRVNYGYTF. This chain links TRBV3-1 (or the pseudogene TRBV3-2) with TRBJ1-2; D perhaps matches TRBD1 (6 bases). The CDR3 spans 15 residues. Germline CDR1 reads LGHDT; CDR2 reads YNNKEL (reference sequence). The germline V and J ends were trimmed by 3 bases and 1 base, with 12 bases remaining between them.

This clone was observed a single time. The chain couples TRBV10-3 to TRBJ1-4; unclear D gene. Germline CDR1 and CDR2: ENHRY and SYGVKD. V lost 2 bases to trimming and J lost 11 bases, with 12 bases between them. The CDR3 is made up of 13 amino acids. For the CDR3, the DNA is TGTGCCATCAGTGAGCCGTTAACCGGGAAACTGTTTTTT. As protein: CAISEPLTGKLFF.

This clone was seen only once. The gene calls are TRBV6-2 or TRBV6-3 and TRBJ2-3; no reliable D call. Germline V lookup: CDR1 MNHEY, CDR2 SVGEGT. This CDR3 has 12 residues. V lost 3 bases to trimming and J lost 10 bases, with 11 bases between them. CDR3 coding DNA: TGTGCCAGCAGTTATAGTGCTGGTGCGCAGTATTTT. Its translation is CASSYSAGAQYF.

The rearrangement links TRBV7-3 to TRBJ2-2; TRBD2 might be the D (6 bases). CDR3 length equals 14 residues. CDR1 is SGHTA and CDR2 is FQGTGA in the germline V gene. V lost 3 bases and J 2 bases, leaving 7 bases between the germline ends. CDR3 protein: CASSFGGNTGELFF. CDR3 nucleotides: TGTGCCAGCAGCTTCGGGGGTAACACCGGGGAGCTGTTTTTT. The full variable domain, completed using reference TRBV7-3 and TRBJ2-2, is GAGVSQTPSNKVTEKGKYVELRCDPISGHTALYWYRQSLGQGPEFLIYFQGTGAADDSGLPNDRFFAVRPEGSVSTLKIQRTERGDSAVYLCASSFGGNTGELFFGEGSRLTVL.

The chain couples TRBV16 to TRBJ2-7; D is undetermined. There are 14 residues in the CDR3. The germline gives CDR1 KGHSY, CDR2 FQNENV. V gave up 4 bases and J gave up 0 bases, with 10 bases separating them. The CDR3 nucleotides are TGTGCCAGCAGCCCCCGGCGGCTCTCCTACGAGCAGTACTTC. Protein sequence: CASSPRRLSYEQYF.

The J gene is TRBJ1-5, the V gene TRBV19, with 8 bases identical to TRBD1. Germline V gives CDR1 LNHDA, CDR2 SQIVND (reference sequence). The CDR3 is 13 amino acids. V was clipped by 7 bases and J by 4 bases; unmatched bases: 3. This CDR3 reads CASTDRENQPQHF. The CDR3 DNA reads TGTGCCAGTACGGACAGGGAAAATCAGCCCCAGCATTTT.

The chain has TRBV10-3 and TRBJ1-6; D remains unclear. CDR3 length equals 14 residues. V gave up 8 bases and J gave up 8 bases, with 16 bases separating them. CDR1 is ENHRY and CDR2 is SYGVKD in the germline V gene. As DNA, the CDR3 is TGTGCCATCGGCAGACCCTTTGGGGATTCACCCCTCCACTTT. It translates to CAIGRPFGDSPLHF.

The chain links TRBV2 to TRBJ2-7; the match to TRBD2 covers 12 bases. This CDR3 has 16 amino acids. The junction had 6 bases not matched to a gene; V was cut back by 6 bases and J by 0 bases. CDR1 and CDR2 from the germline V gene are SNHLY and FYNNEI. The CDR3 DNA reads as TGTGCCAGCAGCGGACTAGCGGGGCAACTCTCCTACGAGCAGTACTTC. Translation gives CASSGLAGQLSYEQYF.

V usage is TRBV5-1 and J usage is TRBJ2-1; TRBD1 matches 11 bases. Unmatched junction bases numbered 6, after V lost 4 bases and J lost 3 bases. There are 16 residues in the CDR3. Germline-derived CDR1 and CDR2 are SGHRS and YFSETQ. The CDR3 sequence: CASSPGDRGGYNEQFF. The DNA of the CDR3 is TGCGCCAGCAGCCCTGGGGACAGGGGGGGCTACAATGAGCAGTTCTTC.

V is TRBV20-1 and J is TRBJ1-2; 11 nucleotides align to TRBD1. The trim removed 3 bases at V and 2 bases at J, leaving 8 bases unmatched. The CDR3 totals 16 residues. The germline V gene encodes CDR1 DFQATT and CDR2 SNEGSKA (reference sequence). DNA of the CDR3: TGCAGTGCTAGTCCCCGGGGACAGGGGGTAAACTATGGCTACACCTTC. Residues: CSASPRGQGVNYGYTF.

J is TRBJ2-7 and V is TRBV5-1; D ambiguous. The CDR3 consists of 12 residues. V lost 1 base and J lost 0, with 2 bases in between. Germline V lookup: CDR1 SGHRS, CDR2 YFSETQ. The CDR3: CASSLLSYEQYF. The CDR3 nucleotides are TGCGCCAGCAGCTTGCTCTCCTACGAGCAGTACTTC.

V gene TRBV7-9 combines with J gene TRBJ1-3; 7 bases are a match to TRBD1. CDR3 length: 13 residues. Germline loops: CDR1 SEHNR, CDR2 FQNEAQ (reference sequence). J lost 7 bases, V lost 5 bases, and 5 bases had no gene match. CDR3 DNA: TGTGCCAGCAGCCGGGACAGTGTCAACACCATATATTTT. As protein: CASSRDSVNTIYF.

V gene TRBV10-2 combines with J gene TRBJ1-5, with D tentatively TRBD1 (6 bases). The CDR3 contains 13 residues. Per germline, CDR1 WSHSY and CDR2 SAAADI. V lost 6 bases and J lost 6, with 12 bases in between. The CDR3 DNA follows: TGCGCCAGCAGACAGGGAAGAGGTCAGCCCCAGCATTTT. Its translation is CASRQGRGQPQHF.

This CDR3 is CASHPGDGKLFF. For the CDR3, the DNA is TGTGCCAGCCACCCAGGGGACGGAAAACTGTTTTTT. This chain joins TRBV2 and TRBJ1-4; possibly TRBD1 for D (6 bases). CDR1 SNHLY and CDR2 FYNNEI come from the germline V gene. Trimming took off 8 bases at V and 10 bases at J, with 14 bases between the two ends. The CDR3 is 12 amino acids.

This clone was seen more than once but under ten times. This chain joins TRBV18 and TRBJ1-1; 7 bases agree with TRBD1. Trimming removed 4 bases from V and 1 base from J; junction bases left unmatched: 9. This CDR3 contains 16 residues. CDR1 is KGHSH and CDR2 is LQKENI in the germline V gene. The CDR3 nucleotides read TGTGCCAGCTCACGCCTTATACAGGGGTCGAACACTGAAGCTTTCTTT. Translated: CASSRLIQGSNTEAFF.

V and J are TRBV5-4 and TRBJ2-3; TRBD2 matches at 13 bases. Germline V CDR1 and CDR2: SGHNT, YYREEE (reference sequence). CDR3 length equals 14 residues. J gave up 6 bases and V 9 bases, and 7 bases lay outside the gene matches. The DNA of the CDR3 is TGTGCCACTACACTAGCGGGGGGGCGGGATACGCAGTATTTT. It is translated as CATTLAGGRDTQYF.

Only a few counts were recorded for this clone. The rearrangement links TRBV2 to TRBJ1-1, with 7 nucleotides matching TRBD1. The CDR3 has 14 amino acids. After removal of 3 bases from V and 6 bases from J, the junction contained 7 bases not matched to a gene. The V gene's germline CDR1 is SNHLY and CDR2 FYNNEI. The CDR3 nucleotides read TGTGCCAGCAGTGATAGGGGGCCCCGGGCTGAAGCTTTCTTT. It translates to CASSDRGPRAEAFF.

The chain links TRBV3-1 (or the pseudogene TRBV3-2) to TRBJ1-3, with 9 nucleotides matching TRBD1. The V gene end was trimmed by 1 base and the J gene end by 4 bases; junction bases not matched to a gene: 5. CDR1 and CDR2 (germline): LGHDT, YNNKEL (reference sequence). This CDR3 has 16 amino acids. The CDR3 loop is CASSQAGTGFGNTIYF. CDR3 coding DNA: TGTGCCAGCAGCCAAGCTGGGACAGGGTTCGGAAACACCATATATTTT.

The genes are TRBV2 and TRBJ1-2; D not certain. CDR3 size: 13 residues. With 5 bases removed from V and 7 bases from J, the gap between germline ends came to 14 bases. Germline CDR1 and CDR2: SNHLY and FYNNEI. The CDR3 loop is CASSSHTVGGYTF. CDR3 bases: TGTGCCAGCAGTAGCCACACCGTGGGTGGCTACACCTTC.

As to this clone: Sequence at one end of the junction differs from germline and may be a read error. The chain couples TRBV7-7 to TRBJ1-5; no clear D gene. Germline-derived CDR1 and CDR2 are SSHAT and FNYEAQ (reference sequence). CDR3 length: 13 amino acids. CDR3 in DNA: TGTGCTAGCAGCTTAGATGTAGGTCAGCCCCAGCATTTT. Translation gives CASSLDVGQPQHF.